The 15 T cell receptor beta chains below all came from one sample that was sequenced in a study of cytomegalovirus exposure and HLA in healthy donors. The PCR had 60 Vbeta and 13 Jbeta primers. Profiling relied on immunoSEQ multiplex PCR, and the TCRdb table lists in-frame clones only, not all of them. Of roughly 110,000 clones detected, around 70% appear once; the ten largest clones hold 4% to 5.5%. The sample was PBMCs. The origin of the receptors is a man younger than 45 in good health and CMV-seropositive.

V is TRBV29-1 and J is TRBJ2-7; D gene uncertain. The length of the CDR3 is 11 residues. Trimming removed 8 bases at V and 6 bases at J, with 14 bases between. From germline, CDR1 is SQVTM and CDR2 ANQGSEA. This CDR3 is CSSAQYCEQYF. DNA for the CDR3: TGCAGCTCTGCACAGTACTGCGAGCAGTACTTC.

The sample holds a few counts of this clone. This sequence joins TRBV6-1 and TRBJ2-1, with TRBD1 matching over 7 bases. The CDR3 extends over 11 amino acids. The trim removed 6 bases at V and 9 bases at J, leaving 2 bases unmatched. The germline V gene encodes CDR1 MNHNS and CDR2 SASEGT. The CDR3 protein is CASRDRSEQFF. For the CDR3, the DNA is TGTGCCAGCAGGGACAGGAGTGAGCAGTTCTTC.

With regard to this clone: Other DNA sequences in the same sample also yield this CDR3. The chain links TRBV7-7 to TRBJ2-5; D not resolved. Germline CDR1 is SSHAT and CDR2 is FNYEAQ (reference sequence). The CDR3 loop spans 13 amino acids. Trimming stripped 0 bases from V and 2 bases from J, with 4 bases between. The DNA for the CDR3 is TGTGCCAGCAGCTTAGCACGGCAAGAGACCCAGTACTTC. Translated, it gives CASSLARQETQYF.

This clone turned up a few times. The chain uses TRBV19 and TRBJ1-1; D unclear. Germline V lookup: CDR1 LNHDA, CDR2 SQIVND (reference sequence). Trimming shortened V by 5 bases and J by 1 base, and 8 bases separated the two germline ends. The CDR3 contains 13 residues. In nucleotides, the CDR3 is TGTGCCAGTAGTCACCTACGGAACACTGAAGCTTTCTTT. It codes for CASSHLRNTEAFF.

This clone was recorded once. The V gene is TRBV19, the J gene TRBJ1-1, with 7 bases lining up with TRBD1. Germline loops: CDR1 LNHDA, CDR2 SQIVND (reference sequence). Trimming cost V 6 bases and J 6 bases; bases outside gene matches: 7. The CDR3 consists of 13 residues. Here the CDR3 DNA reads TGTGCCAGTAGGGATGACAGGGTGTCTGAAGCTTTCTTT. Its protein is CASRDDRVSEAFF.

The chain combines TRBV4-1 with TRBJ2-3, with D perhaps matching TRBD2 (5 bases). The V end lost 2 bases, the J end lost 2 bases, and 20 bases lay between the germline ends. The CDR3 totals 18 residues. CDR1 and CDR2 (germline): MGHRA, YSYEKL. CDR3 loop: CASSQSPLGLRDTDTQYF. The CDR3 DNA reads as TGCGCCAGCAGCCAATCTCCTCTGGGCCTCCGGGACACAGATACGCAGTATTTT.

The CDR3 loop is CASSETGGGNQPQHF. The CDR3 DNA is TGTGCCAGCAGTGAGACAGGGGGTGGCAATCAGCCCCAGCATTTT. This chain uses TRBV6-1 with TRBJ1-5; 9 bases line up with TRBD1. Germline loops: CDR1 MNHNS, CDR2 SASEGT. The length of the CDR3 is 15 residues. V lost 3 bases, J lost 2 bases, and 2 bases stayed unmatched.

The V and J genes are TRBV7-8 and TRBJ2-3; maybe TRBD2 (6 bases). The CDR3 is 16 amino acids. Germline-derived CDR1 and CDR2 are SGHVS and FQNEAQ. V was shortened by 4 bases and J by 7 bases, with 21 bases between the two germline ends. CDR3 sequence (DNA): TGTGCCAGCAGCTCGACATCTCGGGGACTGGGGAATACGCAGTATTTT. It translates to CASSSTSRGLGNTQYF.

V usage is TRBV28 and J usage is TRBJ1-5; 7 positions match TRBD1. CDR3 length: 19 amino acids. From germline, CDR1 is MDHEN and CDR2 SYDVKM. V was clipped by 3 bases and J by 0 bases; unmatched bases: 14. CDR3 coding DNA: TGTGCCAGCAGTTTCGATGCCCGCACAGGGGCTTATAGCAATCAGCCCCAGCATTTT. This sequence encodes CASSFDARTGAYSNQPQHF.

The chain couples TRBV28 to TRBJ1-1; TRBD1 might be the D (6 bases). Looked up from germline, CDR1 is MDHEN and CDR2 is SYDVKM. CDR3 length: 15 amino acids. With 5 bases removed from V and 4 bases from J, the gap between germline ends came to 17 bases. This CDR3 is CASSPNRVWSTEAFF. The DNA of the CDR3 is TGTGCCAGCAGTCCAAACAGGGTATGGAGCACTGAAGCTTTCTTT.

The rearrangement joins TRBV23-1 to TRBJ2-5; D possibly corresponds to TRBD2 (5 bases). The J call may not be correct, given that the DNA end is closer to TRBJ2-7. TRBV23-1 is marked as an open reading frame, function uncertain. The CDR3 is made up of 13 amino acids. CDR3 nucleotide sequence: TGCGCCAGCAGTCAATCGTCGGGGAACGAGCAGTACTTC. Its protein product is CASSQSSGNEQYF.

A note on this clone: The junction differs from germline at one of its ends, possibly a read error. The chain employs TRBV2 and TRBJ1-2; D unclear. Germline V lookup: CDR1 SNHLY, CDR2 FYNNEI. CDR3 size: 16 residues. CDR3 bases: TGTGCCAGCAGTGAAGGGTTGGCAGTAACGAACTATGGCTACCCCTTC. Translating it yields CASSEGLAVTNYGYPF.

This sequence joins TRBV7-9 and TRBJ2-2; 10 bases are shared with TRBD2. Germline-derived CDR1 and CDR2 are SEHNR and FQNEAQ (reference sequence). V was clipped by 5 bases and J by 0 bases; unmatched bases: 6. The CDR3 spans 17 residues. The CDR3 here is CASSHPSGGANTGELFF. The CDR3 nucleotides read TGTGCCAGCAGCCACCCTAGCGGGGGAGCGAACACCGGGGAGCTGTTTTTT.

The rearrangement joins TRBV28 to TRBJ2-1; TRBD1 aligns across 7 bases. The junction had 10 bases not matched to a gene; V was cut back by 11 bases and J by 6 bases. This CDR3 has 13 residues. The germline gives CDR1 MDHEN, CDR2 SYDVKM. Here the CDR3 reads CAWERGQTNEQFF. CDR3 nucleotides: TGTGCCTGGGAGAGGGGACAGACCAATGAGCAGTTCTTC.

This clone was recorded once. CDR3 bases: TGTGCCTGGGGCGGGGGGGGCACAGATACGCAGTATTTT. Translated, it gives CAWGGGGTDTQYF. This chain uses TRBV30 with TRBJ2-3; 9 bases line up with TRBD2. The CDR3 runs to 13 residues. J was trimmed by 1 base and V by 5 bases; bases with no gene match: 1. CDR1 is GTSNPN, CDR2 SVGIG, per germline (reference sequence).